The 4 T cell receptor beta chains below all came from one sample that was sequenced in a study of T cells in localized non-small cell lung cancer. The assay was immunoSEQ multiplex PCR, and TCRdb's table has in-frame clones only and misses some. The sample has 3,000 to 4,500 clones, approximately 30% seen once. Specimen: normal lung tissue next to the tumor, collected before any cancer treatment. Receptors were obtained from a male donor aged 60 or over with stage III lung adenocarcinoma.

This chain connects TRBV18 to TRBJ1-2; D call uncertain. Trimming took off 5 bases at V and 6 bases at J, with 10 bases between the two ends. Germline CDR1 reads KGHSH; CDR2 reads LQKENI. The CDR3 sequence is 12 residues long. DNA of the CDR3: TGTGCCAGCTCATCAGCGGCGGATGGCTACACCTTC. It encodes CASSSAADGYTF.

The chain has TRBV29-1 and TRBJ1-1; 10 bases agree with TRBD1. Germline V gene lookup returns CDR1 SQVTM and CDR2 ANQGSEA. The CDR3 has 18 residues. After removal of 7 bases from V and 3 bases from J, the junction contained 20 bases not matched to a gene. The chain's CDR3 is CSGHIHYRDRGRHTEAFF. The CDR3 DNA is TGCAGCGGCCACATTCACTACCGGGACAGGGGTCGTCACACTGAAGCTTTCTTT.

This chain uses TRBV9 with TRBJ1-5; D call uncertain. Germline V gives CDR1 SGDLS, CDR2 YYNGEE. There are 13 residues in the CDR3. Trimming cost V 7 bases and J 3 bases, with 11 bases left between them. The CDR3 sequence: CASLSGNNQPQHF. As DNA, the CDR3 is TGTGCCAGCCTGTCCGGCAACAATCAGCCCCAGCATTTT.

CDR3 bases: TGTGCCAGCAGCTTGGGACTGGGACTAGCGGGAGACAATGAGCAGTTCTTC. Translating it yields CASSLGLGLAGDNEQFF. The V call is TRBV11-3, the J call TRBJ2-1; 14 bases line up with TRBD2. In germline, CDR1 is SGHNT, CDR2 YENEEA. V was clipped by 3 bases and J by 5 bases; unmatched bases: 6. The length of the CDR3 is 17 residues.